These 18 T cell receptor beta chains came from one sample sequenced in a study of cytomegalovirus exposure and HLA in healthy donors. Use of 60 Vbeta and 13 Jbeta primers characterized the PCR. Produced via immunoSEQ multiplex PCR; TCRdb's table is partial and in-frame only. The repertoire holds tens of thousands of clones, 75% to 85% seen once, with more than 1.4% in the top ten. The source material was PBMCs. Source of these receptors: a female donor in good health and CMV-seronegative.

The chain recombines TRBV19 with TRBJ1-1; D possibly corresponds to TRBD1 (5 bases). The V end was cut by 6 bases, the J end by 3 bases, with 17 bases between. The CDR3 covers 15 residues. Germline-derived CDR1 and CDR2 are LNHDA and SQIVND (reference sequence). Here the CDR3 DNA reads TGTGCCAGTAGCCCCGCTTGGGGGGGGTACACTGAAGCTTTCTTT. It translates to CASSPAWGGYTEAFF.

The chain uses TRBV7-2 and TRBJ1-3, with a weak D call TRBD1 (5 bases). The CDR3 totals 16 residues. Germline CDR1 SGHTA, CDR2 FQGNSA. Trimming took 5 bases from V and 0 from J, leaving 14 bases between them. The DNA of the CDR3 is TGTGCCAGCAGCCTGGGACTACAGTCCTCTGGAAACACCATATATTTT. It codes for CASSLGLQSSGNTIYF.

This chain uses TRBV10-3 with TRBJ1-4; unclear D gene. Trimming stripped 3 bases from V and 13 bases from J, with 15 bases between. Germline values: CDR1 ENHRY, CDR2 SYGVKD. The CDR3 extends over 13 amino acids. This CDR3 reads CAISDLAGKGLFF. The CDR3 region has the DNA TGTGCCATCAGTGATTTGGCGGGGAAAGGACTGTTTTTT.

The CDR3 DNA is TGTGCCAGCAGTGAATTAGCGGGGGCCACAACGCAGTATTTT. It codes for CASSELAGATTQYF. This chain joins TRBV6-4 and TRBJ2-3; 9 positions match TRBD2. The CDR3 extends over 14 amino acids. Germline CDR1 reads MRHNA; CDR2 reads SNTAGT. Trimming cost V 3 bases and J 9 bases; bases outside gene matches: 7.

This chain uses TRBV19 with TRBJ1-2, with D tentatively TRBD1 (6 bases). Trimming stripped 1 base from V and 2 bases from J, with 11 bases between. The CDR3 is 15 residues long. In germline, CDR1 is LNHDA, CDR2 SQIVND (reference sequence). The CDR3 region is CASSIVSGANYGYTF. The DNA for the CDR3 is TGTGCCAGTAGTATAGTATCAGGGGCAAACTATGGCTACACCTTC.

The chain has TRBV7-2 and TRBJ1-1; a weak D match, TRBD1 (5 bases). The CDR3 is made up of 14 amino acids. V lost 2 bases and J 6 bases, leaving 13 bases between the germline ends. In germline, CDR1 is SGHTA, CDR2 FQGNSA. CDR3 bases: TGTGCCAGCAGCTTAAGGGGTTTAGGGGCTGAAGCTTTCTTT. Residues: CASSLRGLGAEAFF.

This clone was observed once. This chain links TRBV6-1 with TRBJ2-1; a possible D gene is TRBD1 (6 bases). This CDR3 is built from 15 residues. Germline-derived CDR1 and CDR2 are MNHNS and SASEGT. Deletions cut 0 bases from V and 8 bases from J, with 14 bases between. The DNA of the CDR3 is TGTGCCAGCAGTGAAGCGCCAACAGGGTCCCATGAGCAGTTCTTC. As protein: CASSEAPTGSHEQFF.

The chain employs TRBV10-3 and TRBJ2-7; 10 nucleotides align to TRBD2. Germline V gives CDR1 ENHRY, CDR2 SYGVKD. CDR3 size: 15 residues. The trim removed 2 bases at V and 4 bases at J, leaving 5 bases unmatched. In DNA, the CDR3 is TGTGCCATCAGTGAGCATACTAGCGGGGAATACGAGCAGTACTTC. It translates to CAISEHTSGEYEQYF.

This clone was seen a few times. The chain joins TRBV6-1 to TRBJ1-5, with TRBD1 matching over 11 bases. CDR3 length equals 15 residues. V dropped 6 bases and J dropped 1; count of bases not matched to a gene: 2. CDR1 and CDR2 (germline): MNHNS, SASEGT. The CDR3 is CASSGQGASNQPQHF. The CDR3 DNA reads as TGTGCCAGCAGCGGACAGGGGGCAAGCAATCAGCCCCAGCATTTT.

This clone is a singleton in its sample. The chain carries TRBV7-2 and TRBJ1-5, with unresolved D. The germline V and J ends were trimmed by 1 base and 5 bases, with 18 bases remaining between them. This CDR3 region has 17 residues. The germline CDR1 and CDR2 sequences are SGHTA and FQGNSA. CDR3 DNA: TGTGCCAGCAGCTTAGATTTCCGGGGTAGATCGGATCAGCCCCAGCATTTT. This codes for CASSLDFRGRSDQPQHF.

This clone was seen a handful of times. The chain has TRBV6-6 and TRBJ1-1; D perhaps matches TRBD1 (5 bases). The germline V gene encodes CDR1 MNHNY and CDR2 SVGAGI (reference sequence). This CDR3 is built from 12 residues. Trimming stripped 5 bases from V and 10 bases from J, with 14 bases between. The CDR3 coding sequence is TGTGCCAGCAGTGGACGAGGGGAGGCAGCTTTCTTT. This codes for CASSGRGEAAFF.

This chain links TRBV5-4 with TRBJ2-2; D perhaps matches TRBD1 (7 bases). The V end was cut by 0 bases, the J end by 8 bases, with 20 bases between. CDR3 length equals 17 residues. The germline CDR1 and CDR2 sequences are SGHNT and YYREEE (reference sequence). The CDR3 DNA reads TGTGCCAGCAGCTTGGAAGGTCAGGGGGGCAAAGAGGGGGAGCTGTTTTTT. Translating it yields CASSLEGQGGKEGELFF.

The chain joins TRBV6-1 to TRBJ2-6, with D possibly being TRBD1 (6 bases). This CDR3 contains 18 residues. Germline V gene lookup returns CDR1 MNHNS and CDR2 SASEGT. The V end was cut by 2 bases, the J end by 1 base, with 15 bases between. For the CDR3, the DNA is TGTGCCAGCAGTGAACGTGGCAGGGGCACGTCTGGGGCCAACGTCCTGACTTTC. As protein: CASSERGRGTSGANVLTF.

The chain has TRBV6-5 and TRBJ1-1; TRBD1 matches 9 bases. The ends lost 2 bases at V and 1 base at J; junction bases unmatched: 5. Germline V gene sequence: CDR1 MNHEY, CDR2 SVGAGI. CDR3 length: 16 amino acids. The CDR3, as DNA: TGTGCCAGCAGTTACGCCACAGGGGGCCGGAACACTGAAGCTTTCTTT. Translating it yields CASSYATGGRNTEAFF.

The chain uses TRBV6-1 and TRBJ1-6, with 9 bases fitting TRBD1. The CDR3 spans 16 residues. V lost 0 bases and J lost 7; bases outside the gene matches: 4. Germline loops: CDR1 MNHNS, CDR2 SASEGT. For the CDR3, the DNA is TGTGCCAGCAGTGAAGCAGGACAGGGGATAAATTCACCCCTCCACTTT. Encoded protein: CASSEAGQGINSPLHF.

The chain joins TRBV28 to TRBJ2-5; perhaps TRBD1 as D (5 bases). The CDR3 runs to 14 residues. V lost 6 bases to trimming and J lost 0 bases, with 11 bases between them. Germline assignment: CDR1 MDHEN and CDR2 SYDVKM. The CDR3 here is CASSYDSHQETQYF. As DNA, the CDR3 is TGTGCCAGCAGCTACGACAGCCACCAAGAGACCCAGTACTTC.

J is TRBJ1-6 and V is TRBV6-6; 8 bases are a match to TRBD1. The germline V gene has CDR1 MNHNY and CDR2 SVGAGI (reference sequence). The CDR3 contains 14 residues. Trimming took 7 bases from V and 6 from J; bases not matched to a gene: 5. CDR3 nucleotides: TGTGCCAGCAAAGACAGGGGCCTTAATTCACCCCTCCACTTT. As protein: CASKDRGLNSPLHF.

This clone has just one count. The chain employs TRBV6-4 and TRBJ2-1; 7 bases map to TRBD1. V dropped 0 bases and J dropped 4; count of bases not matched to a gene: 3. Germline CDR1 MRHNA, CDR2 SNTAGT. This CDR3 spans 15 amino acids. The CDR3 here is CASSDSMGQYNEQFF. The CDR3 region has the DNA TGTGCCAGCAGTGACTCAATGGGACAGTACAATGAGCAGTTCTTC.